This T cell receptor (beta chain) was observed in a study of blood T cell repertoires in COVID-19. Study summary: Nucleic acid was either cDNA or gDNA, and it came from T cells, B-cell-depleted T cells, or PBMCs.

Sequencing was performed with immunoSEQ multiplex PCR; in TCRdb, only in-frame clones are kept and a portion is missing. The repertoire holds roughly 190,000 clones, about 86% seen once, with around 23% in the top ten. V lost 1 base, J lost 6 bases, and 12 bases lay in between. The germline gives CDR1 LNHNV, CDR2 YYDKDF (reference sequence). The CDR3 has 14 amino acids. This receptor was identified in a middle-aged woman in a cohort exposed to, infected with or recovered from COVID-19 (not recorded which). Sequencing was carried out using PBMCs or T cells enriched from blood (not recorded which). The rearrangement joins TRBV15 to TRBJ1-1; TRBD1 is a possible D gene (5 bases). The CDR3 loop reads CATSRGRGSAEAFF. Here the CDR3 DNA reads TGTGCCACCAGCAGAGGAAGGGGCAGCGCTGAAGCTTTCTTT.